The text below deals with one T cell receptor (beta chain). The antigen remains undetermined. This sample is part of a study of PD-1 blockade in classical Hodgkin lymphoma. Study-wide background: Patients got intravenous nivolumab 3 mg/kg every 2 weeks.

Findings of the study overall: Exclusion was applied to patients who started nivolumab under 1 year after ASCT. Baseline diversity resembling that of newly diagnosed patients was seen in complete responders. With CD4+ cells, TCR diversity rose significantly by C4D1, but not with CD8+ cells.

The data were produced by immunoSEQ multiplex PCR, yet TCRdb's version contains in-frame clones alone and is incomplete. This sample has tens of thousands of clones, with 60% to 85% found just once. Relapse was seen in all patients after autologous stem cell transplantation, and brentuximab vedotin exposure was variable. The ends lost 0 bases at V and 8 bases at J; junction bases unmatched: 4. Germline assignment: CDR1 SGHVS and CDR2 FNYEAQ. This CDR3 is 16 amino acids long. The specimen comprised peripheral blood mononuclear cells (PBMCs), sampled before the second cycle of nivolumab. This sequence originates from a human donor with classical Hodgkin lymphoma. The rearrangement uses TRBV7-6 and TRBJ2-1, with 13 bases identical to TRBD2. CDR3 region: CASSLATSGGSYEQFF. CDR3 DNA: TGTGCCAGCAGCTTAGCGACTAGCGGGGGGTCCTATGAGCAGTTCTTC.